These 11 T cell receptor beta chains were all obtained from the same sample, sequenced in a study of T-cell memory formation after mild COVID-19. MiXCR, run by TCRdb on the 5' RACE reads, gives a single entry per CDR3 protein. This sample carries under 60,000 distinct CDR3 sequences, 9.3% of them seen once, and the ten largest clones take over 9.5%. Sequenced input: PBMCs or a T cell subset sorted from them (not recorded which). These receptors came from an adult woman who had mild COVID-19 (a few samples of this study predate the infection). Cell type and time point are not known.

The chain employs TRBV7-6 and TRBJ1-4; D is undetermined. The V and J ends lost 5 bases and 8 bases respectively, with 18 bases between them. Germline V CDR1 and CDR2: SGHVS, FNYEAQ. This CDR3 contains 15 residues. CDR3 sequence (DNA): TGTGCCAGCAGCCCCCTCGGCCCTCAGCAGGAAAAACTGTTTTTT. Translated: CASSPLGPQQEKLFF.

This clonotype was detected many times. The chain uses TRBV30 and TRBJ2-1; D gene ambiguous. The CDR3 length is 12 residues. Trimming shortened V by 0 bases and J by 6 bases, and 6 bases separated the two germline ends. Germline CDR1 reads GTSNPN; CDR2 reads SVGIG (reference sequence). The CDR3 loop reads CAWSVRVNEQFF. The CDR3 nucleotides read TGTGCCTGGAGTGTACGGGTCAATGAGCAGTTCTTC. The variable domain in full, completed from reference TRBV30 and TRBJ2-1, reads SQTIHQWPATLVQPVGSPLSLECTVEGTSNPNLYWYRQAAGRGLQLLFYSVGIGQISSEVPQNLSASRPQDRQFILSSKKLLLSDSGFYLCAWSVRVNEQFFGPGTRLTVL.

The V gene is TRBV20-1, the J gene TRBJ2-7; 10 nucleotides align to TRBD2. This CDR3 contains 14 residues. Germline CDR1 reads DFQATT; CDR2 reads SNEGSKA (reference sequence). Losses at the gene ends were 6 bases for V and 4 bases for J; bases not matched to a gene: 9. The CDR3 DNA reads TGCAGTGCAGACCGGACTAGCGGAACTTACGAGCAGTACTTC. Translated, it gives CSADRTSGTYEQYF.

The chain uses TRBV7-9 and TRBJ2-1, with 7 nucleotides matching TRBD1. The CDR3 length is 13 residues. The trim removed 3 bases at V and 8 bases at J, leaving 4 bases unmatched. The germline V gene has CDR1 SEHNR and CDR2 FQNEAQ (reference sequence). In DNA, the CDR3 is TGTGCCAGCAGCTTGAACAGGGGTGATGAGCAGTTCTTC. The encoded protein is CASSLNRGDEQFF.

This clonotype was seen at least ten times. The chain recombines TRBV7-9 with TRBJ2-1; perhaps TRBD1 as D (5 bases). Germline CDR1 and CDR2: SEHNR and FQNEAQ (reference sequence). This CDR3 has 14 amino acids. Between the trimmed V and J ends, which lost 6 bases and 7 bases, there was a span of 16 bases. The CDR3 region is CASSLDSTRNEQFF. As DNA, the CDR3 is TGTGCCAGCAGTCTCGACAGTACGAGAAATGAGCAGTTCTTC.

V gene TRBV4-2 combines with J gene TRBJ2-3, with 10 bases lining up with TRBD2. CDR3 length: 15 amino acids. With 0 bases clipped from V and 8 bases from J, the junction kept 5 bases outside the gene matches. Germline values: CDR1 LGHNA, CDR2 YNFKEQ. The CDR3: CASSQDTSGGGTQYF. DNA for the CDR3: TGTGCCAGCAGCCAAGATACCAGCGGGGGGGGTACGCAGTATTTT.

The table lists this clonotype with many counts. The chain is built from TRBV7-2 and TRBJ2-7, with D possibly matching TRBD2 (6 bases). Per the germline V gene, CDR1 is SGHTA and CDR2 is FQGNSA. Trimming removed 4 bases from V and 4 bases from J, with 20 bases in between. The CDR3 contains 16 residues. CDR3 residues: CASSSRGIVTGYEQYF. CDR3 nucleotides: TGTGCCAGCAGCTCACGGGGGATTGTTACCGGGTACGAGCAGTACTTC.

This clonotype was seen many times. The chain is built from TRBV3-1 and TRBJ2-7; D may be TRBD1 (5 bases). V lost 1 base to trimming and J lost 5 bases, with 12 bases between them. CDR3 length: 14 amino acids. Germline-derived CDR1 and CDR2 are LGHDT and YNNKEL (reference sequence). CDR3 nucleotides: TGTGCCAGCAGCCAAGTCTCAGGGAAGGACGAGCAGTACTTC. It encodes CASSQVSGKDEQYF.

This clonotype was detected ten times or more. The CDR3 sequence: CASSPGTGDTDTQYF. CDR3 DNA: TGTGCCAGCAGCCCCGGGACTGGAGACACAGATACGCAGTATTTT. V usage is TRBV4-2 and J usage is TRBJ2-3; TRBD2 is a possible D gene (6 bases). Trimming took off 4 bases at V and 2 bases at J, with 13 bases between the two ends. The CDR3 is 15 residues long. Germline V gives CDR1 LGHNA, CDR2 YNFKEQ.

This rearrangement joins TRBV7-2 to TRBJ2-3; 11 bases align to TRBD1. The junction had 7 bases not matched to a gene; V was cut back by 5 bases and J by 3 bases. The germline gives CDR1 SGHTA, CDR2 FQGNSA. This CDR3 comprises 16 residues. CDR3 loop: CASSRRDRGGTDTQYF. The CDR3 DNA sequence: TGTGCCAGCAGCCGCCGGGACAGGGGGGGGACAGATACGCAGTATTTT.

This clonotype has a count of ten or more. V gene TRBV6-5 combines with J gene TRBJ1-1; D is unclear. This CDR3 has 14 residues. The germline CDR1 and CDR2 sequences are MNHEY and SVGAGI. Trimming pared 4 bases from V and 0 bases from J, leaving 9 bases between. This CDR3 reads CASSSPGLNTEAFF. CDR3 coding DNA: TGTGCCAGCAGTTCGCCAGGATTGAACACTGAAGCTTTCTTT.